This T cell receptor (beta chain) was retrieved from a study of blood T cells in healthy people across ages. Findings and caveats of the study: TCR beta diversity correlated strongly with naive T cell percentage.

PCR was performed a second time for about 6 to 11 cycles using a sample-barcoded 5' primer and a J-beta primer mix. One entry per CDR3 protein results from TCRdb running MiXCR on the 5' RACE reads. The table has 1.5 million to 2 million distinct CDR3 sequences, roughly 52% seen once. To note about this clonotype: Its antigen remains unknown.

V trimming: 1 base; J trimming: 6 bases; junction bases outside the gene matches: 8. CDR3 length: 14 amino acids. Germline loops: CDR1 DFQATT, CDR2 SNEGSKA (reference sequence). The J gene is TRBJ2-5, the V gene TRBV20-1, with TRBD2 matching over 7 bases. The clonotype was recovered from a woman between 40 and 55 years old in good health. Sample: blood. CDR3 loop: CSARVSRGEKTQYF. CDR3 in DNA: TGCAGTGCTAGAGTTAGCCGGGGGGAGAAGACCCAGTACTTC.